The source of this TCR beta chain is a study of blood T cell repertoires in COVID-19. At the level of the study: Italy, Spain and the United States were the sources of the convalescent and acute COVID-19 samples. From T cells, B-cell-depleted T cells, or PBMCs came the material, which was cDNA or gDNA.

The data were produced by immunoSEQ multiplex PCR, yet TCRdb's version contains in-frame clones alone and is incomplete. The sample records some 200,000 clones, more than 65% being singletons. The CDR3 has 15 amino acids. Germline-derived CDR1 and CDR2 are MDHEN and SYDVKM. Losses at the gene ends were 5 bases for V and 2 bases for J; bases not matched to a gene: 2. This clonotype was obtained from a human donor in a cohort sampled during active COVID-19. The chain carries TRBV28 and TRBJ2-5; TRBD2 aligns across 13 bases. Sequenced material: peripheral blood. The chain's CDR3 is CASSGLAGVQETQYF. CDR3 nucleotide sequence: TGTGCCAGCAGTGGACTAGCGGGAGTACAAGAGACCCAGTACTTC.